These 17 T cell receptor beta chains were sequenced from one sample in a study of long-term antiretroviral therapy in people with HIV. Survey level was the resolution at which the v3.0 immunoSEQ assay ran. Only in-frame clones appear in the TCRdb table, and some are missing; sequencing was by immunoSEQ multiplex PCR. The sample holds over 8,500 clones, approximately 76% seen once. The material sequenced was unsorted PBMCs, taken at the start of antiretroviral therapy, before treatment. These receptors all come from a man aged 25 to 45 with HIV.

The chain recombines TRBV6-6 with TRBJ2-7, with TRBD2 matching over 13 bases. The CDR3 extends over 14 amino acids. J was trimmed by 4 bases and V by 9 bases; bases with no gene match: 6. The V gene's germline CDR1 is MNHNY and CDR2 SVGAGI (reference sequence). The DNA for the CDR3 is TGTGCCAGTGGACTAGCGGGAGACTTTTACGAGCAGTACTTC. Protein: CASGLAGDFYEQYF.

The table lists this clone with a few counts. The genes are TRBV4-2 and TRBJ1-2; D perhaps matches TRBD1 (5 bases). V was shortened by 5 bases and J by 4 bases, with 14 bases between the two germline ends. The CDR3 consists of 14 residues. Germline CDR1 LGHNA, CDR2 YNFKEQ. Written as DNA, the CDR3 is TGTGCCAGCAGCGGCCGGGACGGTGCCTATGGCTACACCTTC. Encoded protein: CASSGRDGAYGYTF.

The chain links TRBV10-2 to TRBJ2-7; 9 positions match TRBD1. In germline, CDR1 is WSHSY, CDR2 SAAADI. V gave up 2 bases and J gave up 10 bases; unmatched junction bases: 3. The CDR3 loop spans 12 amino acids. CDR3 in DNA: TGCGCCAGCAGTGAGGAAACAGGGGGCCAGTACTTC. It encodes CASSEETGGQYF.

This clone was observed a few times. The chain joins TRBV7-7 to TRBJ2-7; D is perhaps TRBD1 (6 bases). Trimming took 5 bases from V and 0 from J, leaving 11 bases between them. The CDR3 extends over 14 amino acids. Germline V gene data show CDR1 as SSHAT and CDR2 as FNYEAQ (reference sequence). Here the CDR3 DNA reads TGTGCCAGCAGCCCAGGACAGTTCTCCTACGAGCAGTACTTC. It encodes CASSPGQFSYEQYF.

This chain connects TRBV21-1 to TRBJ2-7; the DNA was not used to check the table's D call, TRBD1. TRBV21-1 represents a pseudogene. CDR3 size: 11 residues. CDR3 amino acids: CASSNTDEQYF. As DNA, the CDR3 is TGTGCCAGCAGCAATACAGACGAGCAGTACTTC.

J is TRBJ2-1 and V is TRBV29-1; 11 bases line up with TRBD2. CDR3 length equals 14 residues. V gave up 3 bases and J gave up 6 bases; unmatched junction bases: 4. The V gene's germline CDR1 is SQVTM and CDR2 ANQGSEA. CDR3 DNA: TGCAGCGTTGACCGACTAGCGGGGTCCAATGAGCAGTTCTTC. This gives the protein CSVDRLAGSNEQFF.

The chain employs TRBV7-8 and TRBJ2-1, with 8 nucleotides matching TRBD1. J gave up 5 bases and V 5 bases, and 8 bases lay outside the gene matches. This CDR3 has 15 residues. The V gene's germline CDR1 is SGHVS and CDR2 FQNEAQ. CDR3: CASSPGTGKNNEQFF. The CDR3 nucleotides read TGTGCCAGCAGCCCCGGGACAGGTAAAAACAATGAGCAGTTCTTC.

The V call is TRBV2, the J call TRBJ2-1; D gene uncertain. CDR1 is SNHLY and CDR2 is FYNNEI in the germline V gene. V lost 5 bases to trimming and J lost 2 bases, with 13 bases between them. CDR3 length: 15 residues. CDR3 amino acids: CASSPMGAAYNEQFF. As DNA, the CDR3 is TGTGCCAGCAGTCCTATGGGTGCGGCCTACAATGAGCAGTTCTTC.

The chain combines TRBV13 with TRBJ2-7; tentatively, D is TRBD2 (6 bases). There are 14 residues in the CDR3. Germline V gene data show CDR1 as PRHDT and CDR2 as FYEKMQ (reference sequence). Trimming took 5 bases from V and 5 from J, leaving 16 bases between them. DNA for the CDR3: TGTGCCAGCAGCCCCGGGACGGGGGAAAACGAGCAGTACTTC. Translation: CASSPGTGENEQYF.

The chain uses TRBV7-9 and TRBJ2-2; tentatively, D is TRBD1 (6 bases). The V end lost 5 bases, the J end lost 4 bases, and 17 bases lay between the germline ends. The germline V gene encodes CDR1 SEHNR and CDR2 FQNEAQ (reference sequence). The CDR3 loop spans 16 amino acids. CDR3 in amino acids: CASSPHPGQTTGELFF. The CDR3 nucleotides are TGTGCCAGCAGCCCTCACCCGGGACAAACCACCGGGGAGCTGTTTTTT.

The V call is TRBV19, the J call TRBJ2-5; TRBD1 matches 9 bases. The CDR3 loop spans 15 amino acids. The germline gives CDR1 LNHDA, CDR2 SQIVND (reference sequence). With 3 bases clipped from V and 5 bases from J, the junction kept 7 bases outside the gene matches. In DNA form, the CDR3 reads TGTGCCAGTAGTATTTTACAGGGGGCTAGTGAGACCCAGTACTTC. Translating gives CASSILQGASETQYF. Full variable domain (missing parts from reference TRBV19 and TRBJ2-5): DGGITQSPKYLFRKEGQNVTLSCEQNLNHDAMYWYRQDPGQGLRLIYYSQIVNDFQKGDIAEGYSVSREKKESFPLTVTSAQKNPTAFYLCASSILQGASETQYFGPGTRLLVL.

The genes are TRBV7-9 and TRBJ1-1, with D uncertain. Germline V gene sequence: CDR1 SEHNR, CDR2 FQNEAQ (reference sequence). The V end lost 1 base, the J end lost 2 bases, and 8 bases lay between the germline ends. The CDR3 is made up of 14 amino acids. The CDR3 protein is CASSLVVGNTEAFF. CDR3 bases: TGTGCCAGCAGCTTAGTAGTCGGTAACACTGAAGCTTTCTTT.

A few counts support this clone. The chain links TRBV6-4 to TRBJ1-1; D uncertain. The V gene lost 3 bases and the J gene lost 1 base, with 6 bases spanning the gap. Looked up from germline, CDR1 is MRHNA and CDR2 is SNTAGT. The CDR3 has 13 amino acids. The CDR3 region has the DNA TGTGCCAGCAGTGAGATCCCGAACACTGAAGCTTTCTTT. Protein: CASSEIPNTEAFF.

The chain recombines TRBV29-1 with TRBJ2-2, with D possibly TRBD1 on 5 matching bases. With 3 bases removed from V and 1 base from J, the gap between germline ends came to 9 bases. Looked up from germline, CDR1 is SQVTM and CDR2 is ANQGSEA. The CDR3 spans 14 residues. CDR3 protein: CSVETEMNTGELFF. DNA for the CDR3: TGCAGCGTTGAGACAGAGATGAACACCGGGGAGCTGTTTTTT.

The genes are TRBV14 and TRBJ2-1; weak D call: TRBD2 (6 bases). V was pared by 4 bases and J by 6 bases, with 10 bases between. The CDR3 sequence is 13 residues long. The germline CDR1 and CDR2 sequences are SGHDN and FVKESK. This CDR3 reads CASSLSGVNEQFF. CDR3 DNA: TGTGCCAGCAGCCTCTCGGGGGTCAATGAGCAGTTCTTC.

The V call is TRBV29-1, the J call TRBJ1-5; maybe TRBD1 (5 bases). There are 13 residues in the CDR3. The V end was cut by 4 bases, the J end by 9 bases, with 16 bases between. Germline lookup yields CDR1 SQVTM and CDR2 ANQGSEA. In DNA form, the CDR3 reads TGCAGCGTTGTATCCCCCCCCGGGGGGCCCCAGCATTTT. It is translated as CSVVSPPGGPQHF.

The V call is TRBV7-2, the J call TRBJ2-2; D remains ambiguous. The ends were cut back, 5 bases at V and 4 bases at J, with 5 bases in the middle. The CDR3 has 12 residues. The germline V gene has CDR1 SGHTA and CDR2 FQGNSA. The CDR3 region has the DNA TGTGCCAGCAGCAATCCCACCGGGGAGCTGTTTTTT. Translation gives CASSNPTGELFF.